Described below is a single T cell receptor (beta chain) sequence and its context. Trimming removed 6 bases from V and 5 bases from J, with 11 bases in between. The CDR3 spans 13 residues. Germline values: CDR1 MNHEY, CDR2 SVGAGI. Libraries were prepared by immunoSEQ multiplex PCR; TCRdb keeps only in-frame clonotypes and omits some of them. Among around 32,000 clones listed, around 92% were seen once. The time point: before natalizumab initiation. The data were obtained in a study of multiple sclerosis patients with progressive multifocal leukoencephalopathy. Sequenced sample: PBMCs. This receptor was identified in a man aged 25-40 years with multiple sclerosis. The rearrangement links TRBV6-5 to TRBJ2-1; no clear D. The CDR3, as DNA: TGTGCCAGCAGCCGGTCCATAGACAATGAGCAGTTCTTC. Translating gives CASSRSIDNEQFF.